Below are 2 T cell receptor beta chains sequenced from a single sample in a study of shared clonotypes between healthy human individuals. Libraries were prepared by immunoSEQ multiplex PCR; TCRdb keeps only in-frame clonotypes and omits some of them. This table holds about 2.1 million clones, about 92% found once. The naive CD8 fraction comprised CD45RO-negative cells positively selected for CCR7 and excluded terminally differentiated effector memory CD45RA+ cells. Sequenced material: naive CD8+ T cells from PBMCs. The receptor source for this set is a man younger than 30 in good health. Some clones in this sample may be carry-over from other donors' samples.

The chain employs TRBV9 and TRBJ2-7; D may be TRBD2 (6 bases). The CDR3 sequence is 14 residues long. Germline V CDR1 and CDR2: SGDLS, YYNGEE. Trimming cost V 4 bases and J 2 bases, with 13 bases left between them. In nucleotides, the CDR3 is TGTGCCAGCAGCCGCGCGGGGCCCCCCTACGAGCAGTACTTC. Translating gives CASSRAGPPYEQYF.

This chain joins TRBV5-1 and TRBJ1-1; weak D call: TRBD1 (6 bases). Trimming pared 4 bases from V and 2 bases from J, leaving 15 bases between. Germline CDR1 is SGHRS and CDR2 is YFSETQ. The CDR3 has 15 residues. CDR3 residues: CASSLSRGANTEAFF. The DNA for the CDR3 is TGCGCCAGCAGCCTCTCGCGGGGGGCCAACACTGAAGCTTTCTTT.